This record concerns one T cell receptor beta chain sequence. This sample stems from a study of blood T cell repertoires in COVID-19. Study-level background: Samples representing acute and convalescent COVID-19 were sourced from the United States, Italy and Spain. Sources were T cells, B-cell-depleted T cells, or PBMCs; the material itself was cDNA or gDNA.

V gave up 7 bases and J gave up 5 bases; unmatched junction bases: 5. CDR3 size: 16 residues. Germline V gene sequence: CDR1 KGHDR, CDR2 SFDVKD. Original processing methods: Reference gene primers were amplified, and this amplification served to estimate nucleated cell counts. Only in-frame clones appear in the TCRdb table, and some are missing; sequencing was by immunoSEQ multiplex PCR. The V and J calls and the clone size are those of that table, but D and trimming were determined from the DNA. The data contain about 200,000 clones, more than 70% of them singletons. Seattle's cohort entered during active infection and was followed longitudinally.

The TCR comes from a man aged 50-60 years with COVID-19, enrolled during active disease. V and J are TRBV24-1 and TRBJ2-3; 16 bases are a match to TRBD2. Sequencing was done on a sample of peripheral blood. The CDR3 nucleotides are TGTGCCACCAGCCTGGGACTAGCGGGAGGGAAAGATACGCAGTATTTT. This gives the protein CATSLGLAGGKDTQYF.